Listed here is a single T cell receptor (beta chain). There is no known antigen for this receptor. One base away there is no much larger clone; base qualities are not given. Patients with autoimmune disease history or receiving systemic immunosuppression were excluded from the trial. In every dose cohort, peripheral blood was drawn for TCR sequencing at baseline, cycle 4 day 1, and cycle 7 day 1. Samples were obtained from an open-label, multicenter, first-in-human phase I dose-escalation trial of ivuxolimab. The trial enrolled adults with locally advanced or metastatic head and neck squamous cell, hepatocellular, melanoma or renal cell carcinoma. CD4+ and CD8+ T cells were sorted separately from peripheral blood before TCR sequencing. This entry comes from a study of OX40 agonist ivuxolimab in advanced cancers. Context from the whole study: The costimulatory receptor OX40 (CD134) was targeted by ivuxolimab, a fully human IgG2 agonistic monoclonal antibody. The purpose of peripheral TCRbeta sequencing was to test whether ivuxolimab changed TCR sequence diversity and led to clonal T-cell expansion. Intravenous ivuxolimab was administered to patients every 2 weeks at six dose levels: 0.01, 0.1, 0.3, 1.5, 3 and 10 mg/kg. Among the roughly 50 dose-escalation patients, about 19 had hepatocellular carcinoma, roughly 15 melanoma, 9 renal cell carcinoma and 9 head and neck cancer. Partial responses occurred in three dose-escalation patients: two with cutaneous melanoma and one with hepatocellular carcinoma. Prior anti-PD-1, anti-PD-L1 or anti-CTLA-4 therapy was permitted, and checkpoint inhibitors had been received by roughly 40% of dose-escalation patients. A male proportion of roughly 80% and a mean age of approximately 62 years, ranging from roughly 20 to 80, were recorded for the dose-escalation cohort. The monotherapy dose-escalation portion (N of about 52 patients) of the phase I ivuxolimab trial is reported in the paper. What the authors observed across the whole study: Clonal expansion of both CD4+ and CD8+ blood T cells was observed from baseline to week 6 at doses 0.1 to 3.0 mg/kg. On average, CD8+ T cells showed more expanded clones than CD4+ T cells after ivuxolimab. In partial responders in the 0.1-3.0 mg/kg groups, normalized peripheral clonal expansion was found to be among the lowest, especially among CD8+ T cells. Which antigens the clonally expanded peripheral T cells were specific for was not determined. Low levels of normalized T-cell clonal expansion were also shown by some nonresponding patients.

Genomic DNA was extracted from sorted cells for sequencing of the TCRbeta CDR3 region. The immunoSEQ Assay was used to sequence the TCRbeta CDR3 regions. TCRdb mirrors the immuneACCESS table, restricted to in-frame sequences. Some clones are absent from its copies; in checked studies, under half trace to an unresolved V gene, and the reason for the others is unknown. The sample yields 40,000 or so clones; less than 90% were counted once. Clones ranked in the top ten supply 4.5% to 5.5% of the sample. In the germline V gene (reference sequence), CDR1 corresponds to MNHEY and CDR2 to SMNVEV. Trimming takes 7 bases from V and 1 base from J, and the germline ends sit 9 bases apart. The CDR3 holds 13 amino acids from the cysteine to the phenylalanine. The entry retains the CDR3 DNA only, 39 bases that are in frame from base 1.

Source: CD4+ or CD8+ T cells sorted from blood, taken in a trial of the OX40 agonist ivuxolimab. The receptor chain draws on TRBV27 and TRBJ2-3, and the D gene may be TRBD2, 6 bases matching. This TCR derives from an adult with an advanced solid tumor such as melanoma, head and neck, liver or kidney cancer. The CDR3 is CASIKRGTDTQYF. The DNA sequence is given as TGTGCCAGCATAAAGCGGGGCACAGATACGCAGTATTTT.